Shown below are 9 T cell receptor beta chains from a single sample sequenced in a study of blood T cell repertoires in COVID-19. Only in-frame clones appear in the TCRdb table, and some are missing; sequencing was by immunoSEQ multiplex PCR. The sample yields around 160,000 clones, around four fifths seen once. Sequencing was performed on peripheral blood. Source of these receptors: a human donor in a cohort sampled during active COVID-19.

V is TRBV12-3 or TRBV12-4 and J is TRBJ1-2; D is ambiguous. The V and J ends lost 6 bases and 2 bases respectively, with 7 bases between them. The CDR3 sequence is 12 residues long. The CDR3 DNA sequence: TGTGCCAGCAGCCCTGTCAACTATGGCTACACCTTC. Translated, it gives CASSPVNYGYTF.

The chain employs TRBV6-2 or TRBV6-3 and TRBJ2-5; weak D call: TRBD1 (5 bases). V shed 6 bases and J shed 5 bases, with 19 bases lying between them. CDR3 length equals 15 residues. Germline CDR1 is MNHEY and CDR2 is SVGEGT. The CDR3 loop is CASSLGFQGRETQYF. CDR3 nucleotides: TGTGCCAGCAGCCTGGGTTTCCAGGGTAGGGAGACCCAGTACTTC.

CDR3 amino acids: CASSLEQANTEAFF. The CDR3, as DNA: TGTGCCAGCAGCCTGGAACAGGCGAACACTGAAGCTTTCTTT. The V call is TRBV11-2, the J call TRBJ1-1; perhaps TRBD1 as D (5 bases). The CDR3 extends over 14 amino acids. Per the germline V gene, CDR1 is SGHAT and CDR2 is FQNNGV. V was shortened by 5 bases and J by 1 base, with 11 bases between the two germline ends.

This clone was observed a handful of times. This chain uses TRBV4-1 with TRBJ1-1, with D unclear. V was shortened by 5 bases and J by 5 bases, with 12 bases between the two germline ends. Germline V gene lookup returns CDR1 MGHRA and CDR2 YSYEKL. The CDR3 runs 13 residues. The CDR3 DNA reads TGCGCCAGCAGCGAACAGCGGGGAACTGAAGCTTTCTTT. Residues: CASSEQRGTEAFF.

The chain has TRBV6-5 and TRBJ2-7; 8 nucleotides match TRBD2. CDR1 and CDR2 from the germline V gene are MNHEY and SVGAGI. The trim removed 8 bases at V and 3 bases at J, leaving 3 bases unmatched. The length of the CDR3 is 12 residues. CDR3 DNA sequence: TGTGCCAGCTTAGCGGGGATCTACGAGCAGTACTTC. It is translated as CASLAGIYEQYF.

The rearrangement joins TRBV10-3 to TRBJ2-7, with 9 bases aligning to TRBD1. Germline V lookup: CDR1 ENHRY, CDR2 SYGVKD. The ends lost 10 bases at V and 3 bases at J; junction bases unmatched: 4. This CDR3 contains 12 residues. CDR3 bases: TGTGCCACCCGGGACAGGGACTACGAGCAGTACTTC. Protein product: CATRDRDYEQYF.

The chain uses TRBV25-1 and TRBJ1-5; D call uncertain. The CDR3 covers 14 residues. Trimming left V 7 bases short and J 9 bases short, with 19 bases between. Germline V gives CDR1 MGHDK, CDR2 SYGVNS. The DNA for the CDR3 is TGTGCCAGCAAAAGAAAAAGGAGAGTTAGGCCCCAGCATTTT. Its translation is CASKRKRRVRPQHF.

V is TRBV27 and J is TRBJ2-7; D possibly corresponds to TRBD2 (6 bases). Looked up from germline, CDR1 is MNHEY and CDR2 is SMNVEV (reference sequence). This CDR3 is 18 amino acids long. Deletions cut 0 bases from V and 3 bases from J, with 21 bases between. The CDR3 reads CASSLSSYGAGKSYEQYF. CDR3 sequence (DNA): TGTGCCAGCAGTTTATCGAGTTATGGGGCGGGAAAAAGCTACGAGCAGTACTTC.

Of note for this clone: One junction end disagrees with the germline gene, perhaps due to a read error. The chain couples TRBV9 to TRBJ1-4, with a possible D match to TRBD1 (6 bases). The CDR3 sequence is 15 residues long. Germline V gives CDR1 SGDLS, CDR2 YYNGEE. CDR3 bases: TGTGCCAGCAGCGTAGCCGGGACAACGAATGAAAAACTGTTTTTT. Amino acid sequence: CASSVAGTTNEKLFF.